Listed here are 19 T cell receptor beta chains from one sample, sequenced in a study of metastatic and nonmetastatic thyroid tumors. Using MiXCR, TCRdb re-called clones from the PCR reads. Of 14,000 or so clones detected, about 25% appear once; the ten largest clones hold around 8.6%. Not a single patient had been given any form of treatment at any point before undergoing thyroid surgery. Sequenced sample: blood. The receptors come from a female donor with papillary thyroid cancer or a benign thyroid nodule (not recorded which). Some clones in this sample may be carry-over from other donors' samples.

This clone is deemed medium-sized. The rearrangement links TRBV12-3 or TRBV12-4 to TRBJ1-3; D remains ambiguous. V lost 5 bases, J lost 0 bases, and 5 bases lay in between. CDR3 size: 13 residues. The CDR3 DNA is TGTGCCAGCAGTGCGGACTCTGGAAACACCATATATTTT. It encodes CASSADSGNTIYF.

This clone is labeled as medium-sized. The chain is built from TRBV30 and TRBJ1-6; D is unclear. CDR1 and CDR2 from the germline V gene are GTSNPN and SVGIG (reference sequence). With 4 bases removed from V and 0 bases from J, the gap between germline ends came to 13 bases. This CDR3 is 16 amino acids long. CDR3 amino acids: CAWKTEQSSYNSPLHF. The CDR3 DNA follows: TGTGCCTGGAAAACAGAACAGAGCTCCTATAATTCACCCCTCCACTTT.

This clone is classed as medium-sized. The CDR3 here is CASSTGNNYGYTF. Here the CDR3 DNA reads TGTGCCAGCAGTACAGGCAATAACTATGGCTACACCTTC. This chain connects TRBV28 to TRBJ1-2, with a weak D call TRBD1 (5 bases). V lost 5 bases and J lost 1, with 8 bases in between. Germline loops: CDR1 MDHEN, CDR2 SYDVKM. The CDR3 runs 13 residues.

This clone came up a few times. The chain combines TRBV6-5 with TRBJ1-3; D possibly corresponds to TRBD1 (5 bases). CDR3 length: 15 residues. In germline, CDR1 is MNHEY, CDR2 SVGAGI. V shed 0 bases and J shed 4 bases, with 10 bases lying between them. The CDR3 region is CASSYSSGTGNTIYF. The CDR3 DNA follows: TGTGCCAGCAGTTACTCGTCAGGGACCGGAAACACCATATATTTT.

This clone was counted many times. This chain links TRBV7-9 with TRBJ2-2; D remains ambiguous. V lost 1 base and J lost 2, with 5 bases in between. The CDR3 has 14 residues. The germline V gene has CDR1 SEHNR and CDR2 FQNEAQ (reference sequence). The CDR3 nucleotides are TGTGCCAGCAGCTTAGACGTCAACACCGGGGAGCTGTTTTTT. This sequence encodes CASSLDVNTGELFF.

This clone was counted ten times or more. The chain recombines TRBV5-6 with TRBJ2-7; no clear D gene. This CDR3 has 11 residues. Trimming took off 0 bases at V and 6 bases at J, with 4 bases between the two ends. Germline V gene lookup returns CDR1 SGHDT and CDR2 YYEEEE. The CDR3 DNA sequence: TGTGCCAGCAGCTTGGAAAGCGAGCAGTACTTC. This sequence encodes CASSLESEQYF. The full variable domain, with the rest looked up from reference TRBV5-6 and TRBJ2-7, is DAGVTQSPTHLIKTRGQQVTLRCSPKSGHDTVSWYQQALGQGPQFIFQYYEEEERQRGNFPDRFSGHQFPNYSSELNVNALLLGDSALYLCASSLESEQYFGPGTRLTVT.

This clone was observed many times. The genes are TRBV7-2 and TRBJ2-1; 8 nucleotides align to TRBD2. The trim removed 6 bases at V and 6 bases at J, leaving 10 bases unmatched. The length of the CDR3 is 15 residues. Germline loops: CDR1 SGHTA, CDR2 FQGNSA. The CDR3 bases are TGTGCCAGCAGTCTAGTAGCGGGGCGTTTCAATGAGCAGTTCTTC. Residues: CASSLVAGRFNEQFF.

This clone was observed a handful of times. The chain combines TRBV6-2 or TRBV6-3 with TRBJ2-3; D is unresolved. Trimming took 11 bases from V and 6 from J, leaving 12 bases between them. CDR1 and CDR2 from the germline V gene are MNHEY and SVGEGT. The CDR3 totals 11 residues. The CDR3 nucleotides read TGTGCCTGCATCAACACGGATACGCAGTATTTT. It encodes CACINTDTQYF.

This clone is labeled as medium-sized. The CDR3: CASRQSFTTEAFF. CDR3 DNA: TGTGCCAGCCGGCAATCCTTTACCACTGAAGCTTTCTTT. The chain carries TRBV2 and TRBJ1-1; D is undetermined. The CDR3 runs 13 residues. Trimming left V 8 bases short and J 4 bases short, with 14 bases between. The germline V gene encodes CDR1 SNHLY and CDR2 FYNNEI.

Turning to this clone: A much larger clone is a single base away; this may be a read error. The V gene is TRBV25-1, the J gene TRBJ2-7; perhaps D is TRBD1 or TRBD2 (5 bases each). CDR3 length equals 15 residues. CDR1 is MGHDK, CDR2 SYGVNS, per germline. CDR3: CASSELGTSLYEQYF. CDR3 DNA sequence: TGCGCCAGCAGTGAATTGGGGACCTCCCTCTACGAGCAGTACTTC.

This clone has a count of ten or more. The chain has TRBV9 and TRBJ2-1; D is perhaps TRBD2 (6 bases). The CDR3 length is 15 residues. V shed 0 bases and J shed 2 bases, with 9 bases lying between them. CDR1 and CDR2 (germline): SGDLS, YYNGEE. The CDR3 DNA reads TGTGCCAGCAGCGTAGACGGGAGCGCCTACAATGAGCAGTTCTTC. Translating it yields CASSVDGSAYNEQFF. Using reference TRBV9 and TRBJ2-1 for the parts outside the CDR3, the full variable domain is DSGVTQTPKHLITATGQRVTLRCSPRSGDLSVYWYQQSLDQGLQFLIQYYNGEERAKGNILERFSAQQFPDLHSELNLSSLELGDSALYFCASSVDGSAYNEQFFGPGTRLTVL.

There are a few counts of this clone. The V call is TRBV27, the J call TRBJ2-7; D is uncertain. Germline V gene lookup returns CDR1 MNHEY and CDR2 SMNVEV (reference sequence). This CDR3 has 13 amino acids. V lost 2 bases and J 1 base, leaving 6 bases between the germline ends. CDR3 amino acids: CASSLTASYEQYF. The CDR3 coding sequence is TGTGCCAGCAGTTTAACAGCTTCCTACGAGCAGTACTTC.

The sample holds many counts of this clone. V is TRBV20-1 and J is TRBJ1-4; D is undetermined. CDR3 length: 11 amino acids. CDR1 and CDR2 (germline): DFQATT, SNEGSKA (reference sequence). Trimming took off 4 bases at V and 4 bases at J, with 4 bases between the two ends. This CDR3 reads CSAKNNEKLFF. The CDR3 bases are TGCAGTGCTAAAAATAATGAAAAACTGTTTTTT.

The V gene is TRBV5-1, the J gene TRBJ2-2; 12 nucleotides align to TRBD1. Germline V lookup: CDR1 SGHRS, CDR2 YFSETQ. Losses at the gene ends were 6 bases for V and 5 bases for J; bases not matched to a gene: 2. The CDR3 runs to 14 residues. CDR3 bases: TGCGCCAGCAAGGGACAGGGGGCAACCGGGGAGCTGTTTTTT. Its protein is CASKGQGATGELFF.

This clone is medium-sized by share. The chain employs TRBV25-1 and TRBJ2-7; perhaps D is TRBD1 or TRBD2 (6 bases each). With 1 base removed from V and 6 bases from J, the gap between germline ends came to 7 bases. The V gene's germline CDR1 is MGHDK and CDR2 SYGVNS. CDR3 length equals 12 residues. The CDR3 region has the DNA TGTGCCAGCAGTGAATGGGGGGCCGAGCAGTACTTC. This translates into CASSEWGAEQYF.

The V and J genes are TRBV30 and TRBJ2-7; D possibly matches TRBD1 or TRBD2 (6 bases each). Between the trimmed V and J ends, which lost 4 bases and 7 bases, there was a span of 11 bases. Looked up from germline, CDR1 is GTSNPN and CDR2 is SVGIG (reference sequence). CDR3 length equals 11 residues. This CDR3 reads CAWKGGREQYF. CDR3 DNA: TGTGCCTGGAAAGGGGGGCGAGAGCAGTACTTC.

By share of the sample, this clone is medium-sized (0.01 to 0.1%). The chain recombines TRBV28 with TRBJ2-6; D not certain. This CDR3 has 15 amino acids. V lost 5 bases and J lost 0, with 8 bases in between. Germline lookup yields CDR1 MDHEN and CDR2 SYDVKM. The CDR3: CASSTRVSGANVLTF. CDR3 DNA sequence: TGTGCCAGCAGTACCCGGGTCTCTGGGGCCAACGTCCTGACTTTC. Based on the CDR3 plus reference TRBV28 and TRBJ2-6, the full variable domain is DVKVTQSSRYLVKRTGEKVFLECVQDMDHENMFWYRQDPGLGLRLIYFSYDVKMKEKGDIPEGYSVSREKKERFSLILESASTNQTSMYLCASSTRVSGANVLTFGAGSRLTVL.

In its sample, this clone was seen a few times. The rearrangement links TRBV6-1 to TRBJ2-7, with D maybe TRBD2 (5 bases). The germline V and J ends were trimmed by 8 bases and 5 bases, with 13 bases remaining between them. This CDR3 region has 12 residues. Germline lookup yields CDR1 MNHNS and CDR2 SASEGT. This chain's CDR3 is CASGRRWHEQYF. The CDR3 nucleotides read TGTGCCAGCGGCCGGAGGTGGCACGAGCAGTACTTC.

The V gene is TRBV5-1, the J gene TRBJ2-7; 7 nucleotides align to TRBD2. The CDR3 runs to 15 residues. The germline gives CDR1 SGHRS, CDR2 YFSETQ. V trimming: 3 bases; J trimming: 0 bases; junction bases outside the gene matches: 6. This CDR3 reads CASSWVGGNSYEQYF. The CDR3 bases are TGCGCCAGCAGCTGGGTGGGGGGGAACTCCTACGAGCAGTACTTC. Full variable domain (missing parts from reference TRBV5-1 and TRBJ2-7): KAGVTQTPRYLIKTRGQQVTLSCSPISGHRSVSWYQQTPGQGLQFLFEYFSETQRNKGNFPGRFSGRQFSNSRSEMNVSTLELGDSALYLCASSWVGGNSYEQYFGPGTRLTVT.